These 11 T cell receptor beta chains originate from one sample sequenced in a study of cytomegalovirus exposure and HLA in healthy donors. The data were produced by immunoSEQ multiplex PCR, yet TCRdb's version contains in-frame clones alone and is incomplete. The top ten clones hold around 4.4% of a sample with fewer than 200,000 clones, around nine tenths of them seen once. Sequenced input: PBMCs. Receptors originate from a man between 18 and 29 years old in good health and CMV-seropositive.

The V and J genes are TRBV19 and TRBJ1-5; 9 bases are shared with TRBD1. The germline gives CDR1 LNHDA, CDR2 SQIVND (reference sequence). Losses at the gene ends were 4 bases for V and 6 bases for J; bases not matched to a gene: 13. The CDR3 is 17 amino acids. The CDR3 nucleotides read TGTGCCAGTAGTACACAGGGGGCCTGGACAAAAGGTCAGCCCCAGCATTTT. This sequence encodes CASSTQGAWTKGQPQHF.

The chain recombines TRBV11-2 with TRBJ2-3; 13 nucleotides match TRBD2. Germline loops: CDR1 SGHAT, CDR2 FQNNGV. V shed 1 base and J 4 bases; nucleotides not matched to a gene: 2. The CDR3 has 16 amino acids. The CDR3 is CASSLALAGGADTQYF. The CDR3 coding sequence is TGTGCCAGCAGCTTAGCACTAGCGGGAGGGGCAGATACGCAGTATTTT.

This clone was recorded a few times. Other nucleotide sequences in the sample specify the same CDR3. This chain uses TRBV7-9 with TRBJ2-7; TRBD1 might be the D (6 bases). This CDR3 spans 13 amino acids. Germline lookup yields CDR1 SEHNR and CDR2 FQNEAQ (reference sequence). Trimming pared 0 bases from V and 3 bases from J, leaving 6 bases between. CDR3 nucleotide sequence: TGTGCCAGCAGCTTAGCAGGGGGCTACGAGCAGTACTTC. Its translation: CASSLAGGYEQYF.

The rearrangement links TRBV19 to TRBJ1-2, with TRBD1 matching 8 bases. In germline, CDR1 is LNHDA, CDR2 SQIVND (reference sequence). The V and J ends lost 6 bases and 5 bases, in that order; junction bases with no gene match: 8. The length of the CDR3 is 14 residues. The DNA of the CDR3 is TGTGCCAGTAGGGCAACACAGGGGGATTATGGCTACACCTTC. It specifies CASRATQGDYGYTF.

The chain uses TRBV9 and TRBJ1-2; no definite D call. V lost 3 bases and J 8 bases, leaving 20 bases between the germline ends. The CDR3 runs to 15 residues. Germline V gene sequence: CDR1 SGDLS, CDR2 YYNGEE. This CDR3 reads CASSETIKTVRGYTF. As DNA, the CDR3 is TGTGCCAGCAGCGAGACAATTAAGACGGTGAGAGGCTACACCTTC. The full variable domain, in which reference TRBV9 and TRBJ1-2 provide the parts outside the CDR3, is DSGVTQTPKHLITATGQRVTLRCSPRSGDLSVYWYQQSLDQGLQFLIQYYNGEERAKGNILERFSAQQFPDLHSELNLSSLELGDSALYFCASSETIKTVRGYTFGSGTRLTVV.

The chain uses TRBV6-1 and TRBJ1-2; no reliable D call. Germline lookup yields CDR1 MNHNS and CDR2 SASEGT. The CDR3 is made up of 14 amino acids. The V gene lost 8 bases and the J gene lost 3 bases, with 16 bases spanning the gap. CDR3 sequence (DNA): TGTGCCAGCGTAACGGGAACCCTGGACTATGGCTACACCTTC. Protein sequence: CASVTGTLDYGYTF.

This chain links TRBV9 with TRBJ2-2; no firm D call. This CDR3 region has 15 residues. Trimming stripped 4 bases from V and 6 bases from J, with 16 bases between. Per the germline V gene, CDR1 is SGDLS and CDR2 is YYNGEE. CDR3 amino acids: CASSPRVGLSGELFF. The CDR3 nucleotides read TGTGCCAGCAGCCCTAGAGTTGGGTTGTCCGGGGAGCTGTTTTTT.

This sequence joins TRBV4-1 and TRBJ1-5; 8 positions agree with TRBD1. V lost 3 bases, J lost 2 bases, and 0 bases stayed unmatched. Germline lookup yields CDR1 MGHRA and CDR2 YSYEKL. The CDR3 covers 14 residues. As DNA, the CDR3 is TGCGCCAGCAGCCAGGACAGGGGCAATCAGCCCCAGCATTTT. This codes for CASSQDRGNQPQHF.

The chain combines TRBV5-6 with TRBJ2-1; D perhaps matches TRBD1 (7 bases). Germline CDR1 is SGHDT and CDR2 is YYEEEE. There are 14 residues in the CDR3. Between the trimmed V and J ends, which lost 3 bases and 12 bases, there was a span of 19 bases. The DNA for the CDR3 is TGTGCCAGCAGCTCAATGAACGGACAGGAGGGGCAGTTCTTC. Translation: CASSSMNGQEGQFF.

This clone was recorded only once. The chain joins TRBV6-1 to TRBJ2-3; TRBD2 matches 10 bases. Germline V gene data show CDR1 as MNHNS and CDR2 as SASEGT. With 4 bases clipped from V and 1 base from J, the junction kept 2 bases outside the gene matches. The CDR3 totals 15 residues. For the CDR3, the DNA is TGTGCCAGCAGTGGAGGACTAGCGGGCACAGATACGCAGTATTTT. Translating it yields CASSGGLAGTDTQYF.

The chain is built from TRBV19 and TRBJ2-7; the match to TRBD2 covers 7 bases. V lost 3 bases and J lost 0; bases outside the gene matches: 5. CDR1 is LNHDA, CDR2 SQIVND, per germline (reference sequence). This CDR3 contains 15 residues. The CDR3 region has the DNA TGTGCCAGTAGTATGGCCGGGAGGCACTCCTACGAGCAGTACTTC. Residues: CASSMAGRHSYEQYF.